A single sample gave rise to the 11 T cell receptor beta chains below, sequenced in a study of CD8 T cells in ankylosing spondylitis. Notes on the study in general: Seemingly characteristic of ankylosing spondylitis blood was a TCR beta motif consisting of fewer than 10 highly homologous variants.

TCRdb reprocessed the 5' RACE reads via MiXCR and lists one record per CDR3 protein. The sample shows 470,000 or so distinct CDR3 sequences, 25% to 30% of them seen only once. Their target antigens are unknown. Sequencing input: blood, either unsorted or a sorted T cell fraction (not recorded which). The receptors stem from a male donor with ankylosing spondylitis.

This clonotype was found a few times. The chain is built from TRBV11-3 and TRBJ2-7; D unclear. The CDR3 runs 12 residues. The germline CDR1 and CDR2 sequences are SGHNT and YENEEA. Trimming pared 6 bases from V and 0 bases from J, leaving 6 bases between. CDR3 DNA sequence: TGTGCCAGCAGTCTTAGCTCCTACGAGCAGTACGTC. Translating it yields CASSLSSYEQYV.

This clonotype was counted only a few times. The gene calls are TRBV5-1 and TRBJ2-2, with 14 bases matching TRBD2. CDR1 is SGHRS and CDR2 is YFSETQ in the germline V gene. V was pared by 4 bases and J by 6 bases, with 2 bases of the junction left unmatched. The CDR3 is 15 residues long. CDR3 coding DNA: TGCGCCAGCAGCGGGACTAGCGGGAGTTCCGGGGAGCTGTTTTTT. Residues: CASSGTSGSSGELFF.

This clonotype was seen more than once but under ten times. V usage is TRBV12-3 or TRBV12-4 and J usage is TRBJ1-2; the D is unclear. This CDR3 has 13 amino acids. With 4 bases removed from V and 5 bases from J, the gap between germline ends came to 11 bases. CDR3 coding DNA: TGTGCCAGCAGTTCAGCGACACCTTATGGCTACACCTTC. Its protein product is CASSSATPYGYTF.

This clonotype occurred a few times. V gene TRBV3-1 combines with J gene TRBJ1-4; D is unclear. Germline V gene sequence: CDR1 LGHDT, CDR2 YNNKEL (reference sequence). The CDR3 extends over 18 amino acids. V was shortened by 0 bases and J by 4 bases, with 18 bases between the two germline ends. CDR3 sequence (DNA): TGTGCCAGCAGCCAAGAGTATCAGGCAGCCGCTTTTAATGAAAAACTGTTTTTT. This translates into CASSQEYQAAAFNEKLFF.

The chain employs TRBV5-1 and TRBJ2-1; possible D gene TRBD2, 5 bases. The CDR3 extends over 16 amino acids. V dropped 0 bases and J dropped 4 bases, with 14 bases sitting between them. CDR1 and CDR2 from the germline V gene are SGHRS and YFSETQ. The CDR3 sequence: CASSLVVGNTYNEQFF. DNA of the CDR3: TGCGCCAGCAGCTTGGTTGTCGGGAATACTTACAATGAGCAGTTCTTC.

This clonotype was seen only once. The rearrangement links TRBV3-1 to TRBJ1-1; the D is unclear. The CDR3 length is 13 residues. Trimming left V 4 bases short and J 2 bases short, with 8 bases between. Germline assignment: CDR1 LGHDT and CDR2 YNNKEL (reference sequence). The CDR3 sequence is CASSPSHNTEAFF. CDR3 coding DNA: TGTGCCAGCAGCCCTTCTCATAACACTGAAGCTTTCTTT.

There are a few counts of this clonotype. The chain uses TRBV5-1 and TRBJ2-3; no firm D call. The CDR3 extends over 14 amino acids. Germline-derived CDR1 and CDR2 are SGHRS and YFSETQ. V was clipped by 0 bases and J by 6 bases, with 11 bases between them. Written as DNA, the CDR3 is TGCGCCAGCAGCTTGGACAGTCCACCGGATACGCAGTATTTT. This gives the protein CASSLDSPPDTQYF.

The chain couples TRBV3-1 to TRBJ2-1, with D perhaps TRBD2 (6 bases). Germline lookup yields CDR1 LGHDT and CDR2 YNNKEL (reference sequence). The ends were cut back, 3 bases at V and 7 bases at J, with 19 bases in the middle. The CDR3 length is 16 residues. CDR3 region: CASSQAREFGNNEQFF. The CDR3 DNA reads TGTGCCAGCAGCCAGGCCCGGGAGTTCGGGAATAATGAGCAGTTCTTC.

This chain links TRBV15 with TRBJ2-1; the D is unclear. Looked up from germline, CDR1 is LNHNV and CDR2 is YYDKDF (reference sequence). This CDR3 has 14 residues. Trimming cost V 0 bases and J 7 bases, with 10 bases left between them. CDR3: CATSRDPTENEQFF. CDR3 nucleotide sequence: TGTGCCACCAGCAGAGATCCAACGGAGAATGAGCAGTTCTTC. Supplemented by reference TRBV15 and TRBJ2-1, the full variable domain reads DAMVIQNPRYQVTQFGKPVTLSCSQTLNHNVMYWYQQKSSQAPKLLFHYYDKDFNNEADTPDNFQSRRPNTSFCFLDIRSPGLGDTAMYLCATSRDPTENEQFFGPGTRLTVL.

This clonotype came up a few times. J is TRBJ2-5 and V is TRBV7-8, with 7 positions matching TRBD1. The CDR3 totals 15 residues. The trim removed 5 bases at V and 2 bases at J, leaving 8 bases unmatched. Per the germline V gene, CDR1 is SGHVS and CDR2 is FQNEAQ. The DNA for the CDR3 is TGTGCCAGCAGCACCTGGACAGGCCCGCAAGAGACCCAGTACTTC. Protein sequence: CASSTWTGPQETQYF.

This clonotype was counted between two and nine times. V gene TRBV12-3 or TRBV12-4 combines with J gene TRBJ1-2; weak D call: TRBD1 (6 bases). The CDR3 runs to 13 residues. V lost 4 bases, J lost 3 bases, and 9 bases lay in between. As DNA, the CDR3 is TGTGCCAGCAGTTCACAGGGTCACTATGGCTACACCTTC. This translates into CASSSQGHYGYTF.